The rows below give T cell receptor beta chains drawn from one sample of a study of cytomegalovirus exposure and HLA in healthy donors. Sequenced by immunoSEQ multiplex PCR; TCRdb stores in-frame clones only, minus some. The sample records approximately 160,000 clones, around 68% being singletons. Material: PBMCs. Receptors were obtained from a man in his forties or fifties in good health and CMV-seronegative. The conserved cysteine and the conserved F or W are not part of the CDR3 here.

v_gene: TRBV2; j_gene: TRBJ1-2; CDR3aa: ASKLEGGVYGYT
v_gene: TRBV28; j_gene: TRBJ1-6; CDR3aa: ASRSGTGSSYNSPLH
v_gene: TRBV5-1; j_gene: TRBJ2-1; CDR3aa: ASSFAYSSYNEQF
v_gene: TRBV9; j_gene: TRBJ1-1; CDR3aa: ASSASLYRVWTEAF
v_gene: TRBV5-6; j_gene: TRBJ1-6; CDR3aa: ASSWDRSSYNSPLH
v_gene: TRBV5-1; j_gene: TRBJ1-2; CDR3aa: ASSYGQGVSGYT
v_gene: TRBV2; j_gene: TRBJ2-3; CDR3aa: ASSWDSPQQY
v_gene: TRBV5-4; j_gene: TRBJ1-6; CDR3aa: ASSPGQGRSPLH
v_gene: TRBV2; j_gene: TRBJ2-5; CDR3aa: ASSELAGASQETQY
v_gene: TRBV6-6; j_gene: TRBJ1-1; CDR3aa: ASSQGQGNTEAF
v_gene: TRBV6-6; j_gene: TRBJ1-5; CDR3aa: ASSTSGAGGNQPQH
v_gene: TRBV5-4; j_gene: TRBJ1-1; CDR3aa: ASSLGRGRGNTEAF
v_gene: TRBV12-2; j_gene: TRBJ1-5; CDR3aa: ASRLAQGSNQPQH
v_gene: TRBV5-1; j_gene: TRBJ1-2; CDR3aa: ASSSDRDPNYGYT
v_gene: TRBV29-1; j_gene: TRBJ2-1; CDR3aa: SVGPLASYNEQF
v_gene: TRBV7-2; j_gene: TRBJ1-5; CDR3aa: ASSRWGQAGNQPQH
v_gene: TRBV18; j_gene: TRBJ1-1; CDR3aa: ASSLSGTEAF
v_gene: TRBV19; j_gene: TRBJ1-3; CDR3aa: ASILRGGALSGNTIY
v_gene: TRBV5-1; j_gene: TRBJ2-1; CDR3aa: ASSLLAAGGQREQF
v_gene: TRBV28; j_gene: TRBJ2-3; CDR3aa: ASSWGKLTDTQY
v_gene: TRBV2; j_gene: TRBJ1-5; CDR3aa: ASSEGDTGTNQPQH
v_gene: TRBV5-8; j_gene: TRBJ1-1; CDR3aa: ASRGGDRGRWTEAF
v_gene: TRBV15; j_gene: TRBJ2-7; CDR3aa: ATRPWEDRGATTEQY
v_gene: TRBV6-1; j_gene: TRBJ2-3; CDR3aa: ASSETQGWPDTQY
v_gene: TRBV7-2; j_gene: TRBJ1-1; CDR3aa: ASSLASRIAEAF
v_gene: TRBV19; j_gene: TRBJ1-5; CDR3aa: ASSIPNRDNQPQH
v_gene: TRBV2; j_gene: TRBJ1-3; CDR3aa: ASSPRGGYHSGNTIY
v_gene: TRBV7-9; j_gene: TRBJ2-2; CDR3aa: ASIGSGGKSNTGELF
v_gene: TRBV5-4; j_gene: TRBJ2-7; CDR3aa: ASSLEGAEQY
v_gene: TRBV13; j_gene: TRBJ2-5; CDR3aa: ASSLRGGGETQY
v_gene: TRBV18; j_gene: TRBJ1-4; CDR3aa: ASSVTGGDEKLF